These T cell receptor beta chains were read from a single sample in a study of T cell changes during pregnancy in multiple sclerosis. Here immunoSEQ multiplex PCR was the method, and the copy in TCRdb shows in-frame clones only, minus some. The sample shows tens of thousands of clones, around 90% of them seen only once. Sample: CD4+ T cells from peripheral blood mononuclear cells, taken in the third trimester of pregnancy. The receptors come from a female donor with multiple sclerosis, enrolled in a pregnancy study. Both conserved end residues are part of each CDR3. Fields, in order: CDR3 length, clone size, D gene, J gene, V gene, CDR3 DNA, CDR3 protein. The D gene is left open where the match is weak. Where a row states a size, it is once, few, many or the class of an expanded clone; other rows omit it.

13 | NA | TRBD1 | TRBJ2-1 | TRBV2 | TGTGCCAGCAGCCAGAGACAGGGTAACGAGCAGTTCTTC | CASSQRQGNEQFF
16 | NA | NA | TRBJ2-3 | TRBV6-5 | TGTGCCAGCAGTTACGGGACTCAGTTTAGCACAGATACGCAGTATTTT | CASSYGTQFSTDTQYF
14 | NA | NA | TRBJ2-1 | TRBV7-6 | TGTGCCAGCAGCTTAGGAAGAACATCCCGTGAGCAGTTCTTC | CASSLGRTSREQFF
16 | NA | NA | TRBJ2-6 | TRBV5-6 | TGTGCCAGCAGCTTATACCCCAGCTCTGGGGCCAACGTCCTGACTTTC | CASSLYPSSGANVLTF
14 | NA | TRBD1 | TRBJ2-4 | TRBV9 | TGTGCCAGCAGCGCCGGGACAGGGGGAAACATTCAGTACTTC | CASSAGTGGNIQYF
17 | NA | TRBD2 | TRBJ2-1 | TRBV5-1 | TGCGCCAGCAGCTCCTGGACCCAGGGACTAGTTGGTAATGAGCAGTTCTTC | CASSSWTQGLVGNEQFF
16 | NA | TRBD1 | TRBJ1-2 | TRBV5-1 | TGCGCCAGCAGCTTGGACACGACAGGGGGCATCTATGGCTACACCTTC | CASSLDTTGGIYGYTF
16 | NA | TRBD2 | TRBJ2-1 | TRBV7-8 | TGTGCCAGCAGCTCCGAGGGGAGGGCCTTCGGCAATGAGCAGTTCTTC | CASSSEGRAFGNEQFF
16 | NA | NA | TRBJ1-1 | TRBV6-1 | TGTGCCAGCAGTGAAGGGCGGGAGAGTTTTTATACTGAAGCTTTCTTT | CASSEGRESFYTEAFF
15 | NA | TRBD1 | TRBJ1-2 | TRBV5-5 | TGTGCCAGCAGCTTGAAAGGGGGCAACGACTATGGCTACACCTTC | CASSLKGGNDYGYTF
13 | NA | TRBD1 | TRBJ1-1 | TRBV28 | TGTGCCAGCAGTTTCCTGGCAGGGGGACGGGCTTTCTTT | CASSFLAGGRAFF
15 | NA | TRBD1 | TRBJ1-2 | TRBV28 | TGTGCCAGCAGTTTCTGGGACAGGGTTAACTATGGCTACACCTTC | CASSFWDRVNYGYTF
16 | NA | TRBD2 | TRBJ2-3 | TRBV5-1 | TGCGCCAGCAGCCCCCGGACTAGCGGGAGGGTGGATACGCAGTATTTT | CASSPRTSGRVDTQYF
14 | NA | NA | TRBJ2-7 | TRBV5-1 | TGCGCCAGCAGCCCGGGCCCGACAGCCTACGAGCAGTACTTC | CASSPGPTAYEQYF
14 | NA | NA | TRBJ2-5 | TRBV5-1 | TGCGCCAGCAGCTTGGTCTCAGGGCCAGAGACCCAGTACTTC | CASSLVSGPETQYF
15 | NA | NA | TRBJ2-1 | TRBV27 | TGTGCCAGCAGTCACTCCCAGGTTGGCGACAATGAGCAGTTCTTC | CASSHSQVGDNEQFF
16 | NA | TRBD2 | TRBJ2-3 | TRBV5-1 | TGCGCCAGCCGGGGGGGTTGGACTAGCGGCACAGATACGCAGTATTTT | CASRGGWTSGTDTQYF
16 | NA | TRBD1 | TRBJ1-2 | TRBV25-1 | TGTGCCAGCAGTGAATATGACAGGGTGGAGAACTATGGCTACACCTTC | CASSEYDRVENYGYTF
15 | NA | TRBD1 | TRBJ2-7 | TRBV5-6 | TGTGCCAGCAGCTTGGTGGGACAGGGAGACGACGAGCAGTACTTC | CASSLVGQGDDEQYF
13 | once | NA | TRBJ2-1 | TRBV7-2 | TGTGCCAGCAGCTTCGAGGGCTTAAATGAGCAGTTCTTC | CASSFEGLNEQFF
15 | NA | NA | TRBJ2-7 | TRBV19 | TGTGCCAGTAGCCCAGCCGGGGAGGGGGCCTACGAGCAGTACTTC | CASSPAGEGAYEQYF
14 | NA | TRBD2 | TRBJ2-1 | TRBV28 | TGTGCCAGCAGTTTGGGACTAGCGGCGAATGAGCAGTTCTTC | CASSLGLAANEQFF
11 | NA | NA | TRBJ1-2 | TRBV19 | TGTGCCAGTACGGACACGGCCGGCTACACCTTC | CASTDTAGYTF
15 | NA | NA | TRBJ1-1 | TRBV7-9 | TGTGCCAGCAGCGCCCCAGGTACGGCGAACACTGAAGCTTTCTTT | CASSAPGTANTEAFF
14 | NA | NA | TRBJ2-1 | TRBV5-1 | TGCGCCAGCAGCTTCGGGGGAGAATTCAATGAGCAGTTCTTC | CASSFGGEFNEQFF
15 | once | NA | TRBJ2-7 | TRBV2 | TGTGCCAGCAGTGGACAGGGAGGAGGGTCCTACGAGCAGTACTTC | CASSGQGGGSYEQYF
16 | NA | TRBD1 | TRBJ1-4 | TRBV5-1 | TGCGCCAGCAGCTCGGCCCCTACAGGGGGCAGTGAAAAACTGTTTTTT | CASSSAPTGGSEKLFF